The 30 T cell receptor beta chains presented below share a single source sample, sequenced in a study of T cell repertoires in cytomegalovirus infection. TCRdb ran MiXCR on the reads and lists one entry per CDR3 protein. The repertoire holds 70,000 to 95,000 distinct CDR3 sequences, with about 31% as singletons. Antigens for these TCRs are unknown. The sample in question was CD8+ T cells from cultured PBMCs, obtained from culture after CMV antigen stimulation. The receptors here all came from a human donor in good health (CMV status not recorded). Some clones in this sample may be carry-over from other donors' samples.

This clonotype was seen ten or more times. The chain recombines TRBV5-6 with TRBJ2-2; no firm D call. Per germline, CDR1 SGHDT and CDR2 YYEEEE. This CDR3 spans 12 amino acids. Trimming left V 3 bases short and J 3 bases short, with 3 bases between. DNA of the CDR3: TGTGCCAGCAGCTCCTACACCGGGGAGCTGTTTTTT. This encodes CASSSYTGELFF.

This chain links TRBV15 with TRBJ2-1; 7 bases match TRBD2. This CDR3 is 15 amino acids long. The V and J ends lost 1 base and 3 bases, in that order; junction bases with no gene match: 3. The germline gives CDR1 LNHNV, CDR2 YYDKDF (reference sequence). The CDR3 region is CATSRGGGFYNEQFF. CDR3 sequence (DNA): TGTGCCACCAGCAGAGGGGGGGGATTCTACAATGAGCAGTTCTTC.

This chain's CDR3 is CASSQGAAVDTQYF. The CDR3 DNA reads as TGTGCCAGCAGCCAGGGGGCGGCAGTGGATACGCAGTATTTT. The chain has TRBV7-9 and TRBJ2-3, with 8 positions matching TRBD1. The CDR3 length is 14 residues. The germline CDR1 and CDR2 sequences are SEHNR and FQNEAQ (reference sequence). With V trimmed by 5 bases and J by 6 bases, 7 bases remained unmatched.

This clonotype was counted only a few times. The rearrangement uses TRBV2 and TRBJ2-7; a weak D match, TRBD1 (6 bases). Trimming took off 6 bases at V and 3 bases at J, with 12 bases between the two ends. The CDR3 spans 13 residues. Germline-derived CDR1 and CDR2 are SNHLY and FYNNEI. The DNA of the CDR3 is TGTGCCAGCAGCTCTGGACAGAGCTACGAGCAGTACTTC. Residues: CASSSGQSYEQYF.

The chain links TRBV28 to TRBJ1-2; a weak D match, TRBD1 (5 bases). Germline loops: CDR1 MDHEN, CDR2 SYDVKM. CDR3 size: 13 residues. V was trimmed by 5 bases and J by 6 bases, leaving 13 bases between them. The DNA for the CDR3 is TGTGCCAGCAGTCGACGGGGAGGGGATGGCTACACCTTC. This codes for CASSRRGGDGYTF.

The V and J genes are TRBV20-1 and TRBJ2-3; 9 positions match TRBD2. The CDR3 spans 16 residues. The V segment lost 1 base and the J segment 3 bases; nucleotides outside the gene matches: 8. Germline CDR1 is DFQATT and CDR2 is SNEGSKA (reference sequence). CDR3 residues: CSARVSLAGKTDTQYF. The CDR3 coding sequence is TGCAGTGCTAGAGTTTCCCTAGCGGGGAAGACAGATACGCAGTATTTT.

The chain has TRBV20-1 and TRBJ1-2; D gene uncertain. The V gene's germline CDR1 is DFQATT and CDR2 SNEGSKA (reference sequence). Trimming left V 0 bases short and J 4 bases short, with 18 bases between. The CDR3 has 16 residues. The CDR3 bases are TGCAGTGCTAGAGACCCATCGGGCAGCTTCTTCTATGGCTACACCTTC. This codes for CSARDPSGSFFYGYTF.

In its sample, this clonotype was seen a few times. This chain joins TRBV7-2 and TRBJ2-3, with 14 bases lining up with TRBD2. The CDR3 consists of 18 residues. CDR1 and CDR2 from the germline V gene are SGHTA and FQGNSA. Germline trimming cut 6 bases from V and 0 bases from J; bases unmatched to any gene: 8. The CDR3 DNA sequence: TGTGCCAGCAGACTGACTAGCGGGGGGGCCCCTAGCACAGATACGCAGTATTTT. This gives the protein CASRLTSGGAPSTDTQYF.

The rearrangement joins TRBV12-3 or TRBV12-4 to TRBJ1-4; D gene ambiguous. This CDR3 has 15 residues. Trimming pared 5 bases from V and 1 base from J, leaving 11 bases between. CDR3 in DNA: TGTGCCAGCAGTGACGGCGGGGAAACTAATGAAAAACTGTTTTTT. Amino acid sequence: CASSDGGETNEKLFF.

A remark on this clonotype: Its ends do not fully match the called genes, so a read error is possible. Here the CDR3 reads CASSSPDTYTQYF. CDR3 DNA sequence: TGTGCCAGCAGTTCCCCTGACACATATACGCAGTATTTT. The chain has TRBV28 and TRBJ2-3; D remains ambiguous. Germline-derived CDR1 and CDR2 are MDHEN and SYDVKM. This CDR3 region has 13 residues.

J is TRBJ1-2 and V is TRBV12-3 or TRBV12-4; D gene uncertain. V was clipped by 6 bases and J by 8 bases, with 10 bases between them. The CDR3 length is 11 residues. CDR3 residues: CASRTVWGYTF. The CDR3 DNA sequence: TGTGCCAGCAGGACTGTTTGGGGCTACACCTTC.

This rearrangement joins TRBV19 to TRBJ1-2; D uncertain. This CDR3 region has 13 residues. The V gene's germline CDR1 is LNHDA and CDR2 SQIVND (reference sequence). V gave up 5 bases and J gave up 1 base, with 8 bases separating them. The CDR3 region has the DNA TGTGCCAGTAGTGTGGGCATTAACTATGGCTACACCTTC. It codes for CASSVGINYGYTF.

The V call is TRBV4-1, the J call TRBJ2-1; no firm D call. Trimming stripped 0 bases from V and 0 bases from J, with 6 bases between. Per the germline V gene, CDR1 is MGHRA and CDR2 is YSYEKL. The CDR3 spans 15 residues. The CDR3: CASSQEWSSYNEQFF. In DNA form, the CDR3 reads TGCGCCAGCAGCCAAGAGTGGAGCTCCTACAATGAGCAGTTCTTC.

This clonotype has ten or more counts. CDR3: CASSLVRGTEAFF. In DNA, the CDR3 is TGTGCCAGCAGCTTAGTCAGGGGCACTGAAGCTTTCTTT. V gene TRBV7-6 combines with J gene TRBJ1-1, with D possibly being TRBD1 (6 bases). Trimming stripped 1 base from V and 4 bases from J, with 7 bases between. CDR3 length: 13 residues. Germline CDR1 is SGHVS and CDR2 is FNYEAQ.

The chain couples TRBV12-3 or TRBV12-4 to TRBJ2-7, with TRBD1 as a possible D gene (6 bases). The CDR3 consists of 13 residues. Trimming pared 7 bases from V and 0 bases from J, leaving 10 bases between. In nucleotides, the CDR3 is TGTGCCAGCACCCCGACAGGCTCCTACGAGCAGTACTTC. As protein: CASTPTGSYEQYF.

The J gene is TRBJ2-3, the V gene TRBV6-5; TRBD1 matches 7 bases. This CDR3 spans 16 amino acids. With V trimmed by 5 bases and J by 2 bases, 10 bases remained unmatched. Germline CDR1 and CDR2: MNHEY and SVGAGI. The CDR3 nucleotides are TGTGCCAGCAGTCCCCTTGGACAGGCGGACACAGATACGCAGTATTTT. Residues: CASSPLGQADTDTQYF.

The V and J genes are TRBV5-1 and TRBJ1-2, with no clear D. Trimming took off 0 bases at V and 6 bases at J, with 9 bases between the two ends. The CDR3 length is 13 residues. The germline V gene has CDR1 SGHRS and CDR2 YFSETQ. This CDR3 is CASSLGESDGYTF. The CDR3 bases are TGCGCCAGCAGCTTGGGGGAGAGCGATGGCTACACCTTC.

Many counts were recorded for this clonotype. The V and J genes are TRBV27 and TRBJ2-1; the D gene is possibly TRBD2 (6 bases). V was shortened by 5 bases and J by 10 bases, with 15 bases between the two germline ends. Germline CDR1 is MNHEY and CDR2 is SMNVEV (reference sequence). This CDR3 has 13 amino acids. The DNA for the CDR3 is TGTGCCAGCAGTCCCTTCAGCGGACTAGAGCAGTTCTTC. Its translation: CASSPFSGLEQFF.

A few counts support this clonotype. Here the CDR3 DNA reads TGTGCCAGCAGTTTACCCCCGACCGGGGTTTACTCACCCCTCCACTTT. Amino acids: CASSLPPTGVYSPLHF. J is TRBJ1-6 and V is TRBV27; D call uncertain. Germline values: CDR1 MNHEY, CDR2 SMNVEV (reference sequence). The CDR3 contains 16 residues. Trimming removed 2 bases from V and 10 bases from J, with 18 bases in between.

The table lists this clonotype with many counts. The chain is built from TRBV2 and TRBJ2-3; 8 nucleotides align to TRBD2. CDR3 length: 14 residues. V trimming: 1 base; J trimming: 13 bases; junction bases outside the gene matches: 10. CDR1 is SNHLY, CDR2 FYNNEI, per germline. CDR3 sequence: CASSEDSGETRKYF. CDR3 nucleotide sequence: TGTGCCAGCAGTGAAGATAGCGGGGAGACAAGGAAGTATTTT.

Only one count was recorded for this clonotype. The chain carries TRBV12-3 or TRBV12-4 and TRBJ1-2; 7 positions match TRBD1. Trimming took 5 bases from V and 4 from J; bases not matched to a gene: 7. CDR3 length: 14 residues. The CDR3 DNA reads TGTGCCAGCAGTACAGGGGCGGTATTCTATGGCTACACCTTC. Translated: CASSTGAVFYGYTF.

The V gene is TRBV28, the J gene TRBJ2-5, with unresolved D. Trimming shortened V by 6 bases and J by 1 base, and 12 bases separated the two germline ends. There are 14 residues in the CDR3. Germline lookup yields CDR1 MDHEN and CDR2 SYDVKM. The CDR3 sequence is CASRNCLFQETQYF. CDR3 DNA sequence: TGTGCCAGCAGGAACTGTCTCTTCCAAGAGACCCAGTACTTC.

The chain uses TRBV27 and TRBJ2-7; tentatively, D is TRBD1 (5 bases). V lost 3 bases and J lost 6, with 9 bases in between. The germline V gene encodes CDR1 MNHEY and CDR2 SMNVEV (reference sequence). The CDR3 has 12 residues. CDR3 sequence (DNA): TGTGCCAGCAGTTTTGATAGGGGCGAGCAGTACTTC. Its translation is CASSFDRGEQYF.

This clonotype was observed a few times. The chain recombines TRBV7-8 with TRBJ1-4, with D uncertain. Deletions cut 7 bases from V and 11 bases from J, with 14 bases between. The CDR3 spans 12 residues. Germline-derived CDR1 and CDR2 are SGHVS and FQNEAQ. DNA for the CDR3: TGTGCCAGCACAAGCACCGTAGAGAAACTGTTTTTT. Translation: CASTSTVEKLFF.

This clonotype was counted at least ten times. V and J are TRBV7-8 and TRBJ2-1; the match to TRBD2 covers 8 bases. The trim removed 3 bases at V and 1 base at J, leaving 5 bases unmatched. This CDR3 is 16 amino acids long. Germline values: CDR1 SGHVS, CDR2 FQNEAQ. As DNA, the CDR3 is TGTGCCAGCAGCTTGTCGACTAGCGCATCCTACAATGAGCAGTTCTTC. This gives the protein CASSLSTSASYNEQFF.

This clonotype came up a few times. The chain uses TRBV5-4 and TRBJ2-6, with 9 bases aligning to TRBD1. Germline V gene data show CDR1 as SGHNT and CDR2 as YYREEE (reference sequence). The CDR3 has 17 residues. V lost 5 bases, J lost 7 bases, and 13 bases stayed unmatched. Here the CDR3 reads CASSLAGQGFAANVLTF. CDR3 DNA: TGTGCCAGCAGTCTTGCGGGACAGGGATTTGCCGCCAACGTCCTGACTTTC.

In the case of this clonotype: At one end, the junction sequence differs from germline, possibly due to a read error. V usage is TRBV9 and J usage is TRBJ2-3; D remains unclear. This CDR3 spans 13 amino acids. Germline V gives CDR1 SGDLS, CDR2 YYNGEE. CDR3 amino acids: CAISRTPGATQYF. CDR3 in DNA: TGTGCCATCAGCCGGACGCCGGGTGCTACGCAGTATTTT.

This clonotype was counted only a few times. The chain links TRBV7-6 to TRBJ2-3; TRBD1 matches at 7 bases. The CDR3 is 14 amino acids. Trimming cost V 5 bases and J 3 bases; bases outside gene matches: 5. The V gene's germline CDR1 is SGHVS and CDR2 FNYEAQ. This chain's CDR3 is CASSTIQGTDTQYF. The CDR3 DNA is TGTGCCAGCAGCACCATACAGGGGACAGATACGCAGTATTTT.

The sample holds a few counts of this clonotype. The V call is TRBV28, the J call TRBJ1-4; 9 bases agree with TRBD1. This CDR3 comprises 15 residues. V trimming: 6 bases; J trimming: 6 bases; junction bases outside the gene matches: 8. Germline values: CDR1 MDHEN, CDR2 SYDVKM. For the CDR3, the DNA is TGTGCCAGCAGCTCTAGACAGGGGGTGGATGAAAAACTGTTTTTT. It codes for CASSSRQGVDEKLFF.

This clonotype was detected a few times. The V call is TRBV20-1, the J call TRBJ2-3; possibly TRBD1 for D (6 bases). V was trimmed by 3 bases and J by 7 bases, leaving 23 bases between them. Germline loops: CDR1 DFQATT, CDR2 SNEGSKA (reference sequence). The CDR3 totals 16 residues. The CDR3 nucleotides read TGCAGTGCTAGTCCCCAGCTGGGGGCCAATATATATACGCAGTATTTT. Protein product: CSASPQLGANIYTQYF.